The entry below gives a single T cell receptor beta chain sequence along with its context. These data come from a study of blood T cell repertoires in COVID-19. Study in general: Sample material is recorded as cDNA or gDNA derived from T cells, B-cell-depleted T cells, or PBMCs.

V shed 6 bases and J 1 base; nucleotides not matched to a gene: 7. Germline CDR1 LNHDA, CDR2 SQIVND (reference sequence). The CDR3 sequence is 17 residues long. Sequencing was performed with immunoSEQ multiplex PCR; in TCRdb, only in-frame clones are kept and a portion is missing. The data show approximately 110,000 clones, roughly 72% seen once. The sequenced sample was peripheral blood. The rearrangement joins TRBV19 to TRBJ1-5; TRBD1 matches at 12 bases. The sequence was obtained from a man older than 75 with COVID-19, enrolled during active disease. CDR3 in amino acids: CASSLLGQGASNQPQHF. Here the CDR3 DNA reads TGTGCCAGTAGCCTCCTGGGACAGGGGGCAAGCAATCAGCCCCAGCATTTT.